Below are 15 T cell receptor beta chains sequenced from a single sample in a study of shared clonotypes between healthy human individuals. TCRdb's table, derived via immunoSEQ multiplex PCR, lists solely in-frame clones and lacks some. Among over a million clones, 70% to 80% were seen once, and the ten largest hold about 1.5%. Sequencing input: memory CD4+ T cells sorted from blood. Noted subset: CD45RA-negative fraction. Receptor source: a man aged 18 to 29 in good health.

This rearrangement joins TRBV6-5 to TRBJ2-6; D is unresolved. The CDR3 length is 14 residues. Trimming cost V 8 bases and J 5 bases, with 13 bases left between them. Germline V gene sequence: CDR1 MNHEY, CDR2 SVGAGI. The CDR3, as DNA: TGTGCCAGCGGGGAAAGAGGCTGGGCCAACGTCCTGACTTTC. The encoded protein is CASGERGWANVLTF.

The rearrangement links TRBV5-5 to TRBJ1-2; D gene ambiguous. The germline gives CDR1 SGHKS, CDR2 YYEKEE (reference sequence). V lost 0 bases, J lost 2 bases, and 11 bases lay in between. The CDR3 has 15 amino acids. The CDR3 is CASSLVPDGNYGYTF. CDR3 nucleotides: TGTGCCAGCAGCTTGGTTCCGGACGGCAACTATGGCTACACCTTC.

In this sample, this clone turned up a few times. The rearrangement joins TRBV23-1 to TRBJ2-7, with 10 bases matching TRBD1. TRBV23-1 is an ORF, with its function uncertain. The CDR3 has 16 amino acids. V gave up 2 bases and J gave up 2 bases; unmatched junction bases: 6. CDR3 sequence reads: CASSQSRDRGTYEQYF. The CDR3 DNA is TGCGCCAGCAGTCAAAGCCGGGACAGGGGCACCTACGAGCAGTACTTC.

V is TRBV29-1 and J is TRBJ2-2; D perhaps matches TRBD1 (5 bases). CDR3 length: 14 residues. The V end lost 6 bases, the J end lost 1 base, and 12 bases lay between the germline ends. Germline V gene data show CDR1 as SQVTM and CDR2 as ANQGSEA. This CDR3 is CSVKGHLNTGELFF. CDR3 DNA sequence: TGCAGCGTCAAAGGACACCTGAACACCGGGGAGCTGTTTTTT.

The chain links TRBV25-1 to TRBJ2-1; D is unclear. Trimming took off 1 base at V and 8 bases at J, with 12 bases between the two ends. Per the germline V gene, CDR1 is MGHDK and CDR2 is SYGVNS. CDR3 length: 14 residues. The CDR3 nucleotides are TGTGCCAGCAGTGAATCCAAGATCGGCCATGAGCAGTTCTTC. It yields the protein CASSESKIGHEQFF.

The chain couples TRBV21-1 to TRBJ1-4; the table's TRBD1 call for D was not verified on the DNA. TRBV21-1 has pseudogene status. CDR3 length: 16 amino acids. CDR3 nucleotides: TGTGCCAGCAGCAAAGGGGTACAGGGGGCGGATGAAAAACTGTTTTTT. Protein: CASSKGVQGADEKLFF.

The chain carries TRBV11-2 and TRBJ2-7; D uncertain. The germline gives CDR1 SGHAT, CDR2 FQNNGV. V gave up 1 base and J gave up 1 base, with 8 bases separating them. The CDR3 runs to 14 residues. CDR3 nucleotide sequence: TGTGCCAGCAGCTTAGCCTCCCATTCCTACGAGCAGTACTTC. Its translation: CASSLASHSYEQYF.

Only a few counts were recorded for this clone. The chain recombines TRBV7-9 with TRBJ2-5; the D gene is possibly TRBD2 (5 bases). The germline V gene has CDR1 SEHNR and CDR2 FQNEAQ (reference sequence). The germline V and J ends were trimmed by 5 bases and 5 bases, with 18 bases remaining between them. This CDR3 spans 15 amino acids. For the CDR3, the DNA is TGTGCCAGCAGCCAACGACTCAATACTAGGGAGACCCAGTACTTC. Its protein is CASSQRLNTRETQYF.

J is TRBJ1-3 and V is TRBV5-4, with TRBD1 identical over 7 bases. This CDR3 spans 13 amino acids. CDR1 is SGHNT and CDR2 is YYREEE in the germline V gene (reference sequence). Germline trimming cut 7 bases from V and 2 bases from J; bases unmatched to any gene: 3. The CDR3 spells CASYDRAGNTIYF. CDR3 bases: TGTGCCAGCTATGACAGGGCTGGAAACACCATATATTTT.

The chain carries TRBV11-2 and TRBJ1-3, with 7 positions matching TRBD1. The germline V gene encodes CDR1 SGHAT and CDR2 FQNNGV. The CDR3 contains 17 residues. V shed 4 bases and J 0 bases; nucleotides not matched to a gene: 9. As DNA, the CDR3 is TGTGCCAGCAGCTCAAGGACAGGATTCCTCTCTGGAAACACCATATATTTT. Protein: CASSSRTGFLSGNTIYF.

The CDR3 sequence: CASRRDRVQEQYF. The CDR3 nucleotides are TGCGCCAGCAGGCGGGACAGGGTTCAGGAGCAGTACTTC. This chain uses TRBV5-1 with TRBJ2-7; 9 bases align to TRBD1. The CDR3 spans 13 residues. The V gene's germline CDR1 is SGHRS and CDR2 YFSETQ. J gave up 7 bases and V 5 bases, and 7 bases lay outside the gene matches. Full variable domain (remainder filled in from reference TRBV5-1 and TRBJ2-7): KAGVTQTPRYLIKTRGQQVTLSCSPISGHRSVSWYQQTPGQGLQFLFEYFSETQRNKGNFPGRFSGRQFSNSRSEMNVSTLELGDSALYLCASRRDRVQEQYFGPGTRLTVT.

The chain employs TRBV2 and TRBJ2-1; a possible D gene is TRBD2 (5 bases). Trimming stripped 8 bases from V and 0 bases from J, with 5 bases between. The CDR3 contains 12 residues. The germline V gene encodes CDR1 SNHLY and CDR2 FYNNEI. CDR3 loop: CASGSSYNEQFF. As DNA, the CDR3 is TGTGCCAGCGGGAGCTCCTACAATGAGCAGTTCTTC.

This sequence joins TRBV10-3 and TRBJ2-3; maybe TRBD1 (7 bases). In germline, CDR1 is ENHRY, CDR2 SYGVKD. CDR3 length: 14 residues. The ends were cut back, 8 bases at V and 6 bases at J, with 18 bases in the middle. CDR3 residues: CAIGAGGLVDTQYF. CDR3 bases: TGTGCCATCGGGGCAGGGGGGCTCGTGGATACGCAGTATTTT.

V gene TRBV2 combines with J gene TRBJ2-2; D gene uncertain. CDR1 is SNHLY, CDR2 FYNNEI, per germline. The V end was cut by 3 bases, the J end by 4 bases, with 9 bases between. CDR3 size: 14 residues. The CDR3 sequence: CASSDVRPTGELFF. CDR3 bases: TGTGCCAGCAGTGACGTCAGGCCCACCGGGGAGCTGTTTTTT.

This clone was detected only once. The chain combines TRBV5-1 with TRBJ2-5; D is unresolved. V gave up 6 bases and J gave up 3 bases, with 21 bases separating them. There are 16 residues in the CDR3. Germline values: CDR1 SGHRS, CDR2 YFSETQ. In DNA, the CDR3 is TGCGCCAGCACCCCTGGCGTAGAGAGTGCGGAAGAGACCCAGTACTTC. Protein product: CASTPGVESAEETQYF.